These 19 T cell receptor beta chains came from one sample sequenced in a study of blood T cell repertoires in COVID-19. The assay was immunoSEQ multiplex PCR, and TCRdb's table has in-frame clones only and misses some. The sample lists about 160,000 clones, roughly 84% seen once, with roughly 8% in the top ten. The sequenced material came from PBMCs or T cells enriched from blood (not recorded which). These receptors were taken from a woman aged 50 to 65 who had recovered from COVID-19.

The V gene is TRBV5-1, the J gene TRBJ2-1; the match to TRBD2 covers 11 bases. The CDR3 totals 17 residues. The J segment lost 7 bases and the V segment lost 1 base, leaving 10 bases of the junction unmatched. Per the germline V gene, CDR1 is SGHRS and CDR2 is YFSETQ. Written as DNA, the CDR3 is TGCGCCAGCAGCTTGACCGGGCTAGCGGGGGGAGGAAATGAGCAGTTCTTC. It specifies CASSLTGLAGGGNEQFF. The full variable domain, in which reference TRBV5-1 and TRBJ2-1 provide the parts outside the CDR3, is KAGVTQTPRYLIKTRGQQVTLSCSPISGHRSVSWYQQTPGQGLQFLFEYFSETQRNKGNFPGRFSGRQFSNSRSEMNVSTLELGDSALYLCASSLTGLAGGGNEQFFGPGTRLTVL.

V is TRBV5-1 and J is TRBJ2-1, with 8 bases that match TRBD1. This CDR3 region has 13 residues. The germline V gene encodes CDR1 SGHRS and CDR2 YFSETQ. J was trimmed by 7 bases and V by 0 bases; bases with no gene match: 0. The CDR3 nucleotides are TGCGCCAGCAGCTTGGGACAGGGGAATGAGCAGTTCTTC. Amino acid sequence: CASSLGQGNEQFF.

The CDR3 is CSVRAGGRTEAFF. CDR3 nucleotide sequence: TGCAGCGTTCGCGCAGGGGGAAGGACTGAAGCTTTCTTT. The genes are TRBV29-1 and TRBJ1-1; TRBD1 agrees at 7 bases. This CDR3 contains 13 residues. The germline V gene encodes CDR1 SQVTM and CDR2 ANQGSEA. V lost 5 bases and J lost 5; bases outside the gene matches: 8.

The chain uses TRBV19 and TRBJ2-3; maybe TRBD1 (5 bases). The germline V and J ends were trimmed by 1 base and 6 bases, with 14 bases remaining between them. The CDR3 runs 15 residues. Per germline, CDR1 LNHDA and CDR2 SQIVND (reference sequence). The CDR3 DNA is TGTGCCAGTAGTATAGCCCCCTTCTCAGGGGATACGCAGTATTTT. It encodes CASSIAPFSGDTQYF.

The chain uses TRBV7-3 and TRBJ1-6, with a tentative D call TRBD1 (6 bases). CDR1 SGHTA and CDR2 FQGTGA come from the germline V gene. The CDR3 length is 14 residues. V was pared by 5 bases and J by 10 bases, with 15 bases between. Here the CDR3 reads CASSPVGGASPLHF. The DNA of the CDR3 is TGTGCCAGCAGCCCGGTCGGGGGGGCCTCACCCCTCCACTTT.

The chain carries TRBV5-1 and TRBJ2-2, with 14 nucleotides matching TRBD2. This CDR3 has 17 residues. Germline CDR1 is SGHRS and CDR2 is YFSETQ. J was trimmed by 0 bases and V by 5 bases; bases with no gene match: 3. DNA of the CDR3: TGCGCCAGCAGGACTAGCGGGGGGGCCACGAACACCGGGGAGCTGTTTTTT. It translates to CASRTSGGATNTGELFF.

This clone was observed a single time. The rearrangement links TRBV10-2 to TRBJ1-1, with 8 bases lining up with TRBD1. The CDR3 sequence is 12 residues long. V was pared by 7 bases and J by 4 bases, with 2 bases of the junction left unmatched. The germline CDR1 and CDR2 sequences are WSHSY and SAAADI. The CDR3 DNA is TGCGCCAGCACCCAGGGGGCCACTGAAGCTTTCTTT. It yields the protein CASTQGATEAFF.

V usage is TRBV3-1 (or the pseudogene TRBV3-2) and J usage is TRBJ2-3; 7 positions agree with TRBD2. V lost 2 bases to trimming and J lost 2 bases; unmatched junction nucleotides: 4. CDR1 is LGHDT and CDR2 is YNNKEL in the germline V gene (reference sequence). The CDR3 runs 15 residues. The CDR3 loop is CASSQNSGPTDTQYF. The DNA of the CDR3 is TGTGCCAGCAGCCAAAATAGCGGGCCCACAGATACGCAGTATTTT.

The V gene is TRBV7-8, the J gene TRBJ1-5; TRBD1 might be the D (5 bases). The CDR3 is 15 amino acids. The V end lost 1 base, the J end lost 3 bases, and 10 bases lay between the germline ends. The V gene's germline CDR1 is SGHVS and CDR2 FQNEAQ. This CDR3 is CASSLDRGINQPQHF. The CDR3 nucleotides are TGTGCCAGCAGCTTAGATAGGGGAATCAATCAGCCCCAGCATTTT.

This chain links TRBV5-1 with TRBJ2-3, with TRBD2 identical over 7 bases. The CDR3 extends over 11 amino acids. The V gene end was trimmed by 0 bases and the J gene end by 14 bases; junction bases not matched to a gene: 3. The germline gives CDR1 SGHRS, CDR2 YFSETQ. The CDR3 DNA reads as TGCGCCAGCAGCTTGGGGACTAGGAGGTATTTT. Translation: CASSLGTRRYF.

This chain links TRBV14 with TRBJ2-1; TRBD2 agrees at 7 bases. Germline CDR1 SGHDN, CDR2 FVKESK. The CDR3 is 15 residues long. V was pared by 2 bases and J by 6 bases, with 7 bases of the junction left unmatched. This CDR3 reads CASSQFTSVGNEQFF. Written as DNA, the CDR3 is TGTGCCAGCAGCCAATTCACTAGCGTAGGCAATGAGCAGTTCTTC.

Only one count was recorded for this clone. The V call is TRBV6-5, the J call TRBJ2-3; tentative D call: TRBD2 (6 bases). Germline V gene sequence: CDR1 MNHEY, CDR2 SVGAGI. The CDR3 length is 13 residues. V dropped 7 bases and J dropped 1 base, with 9 bases sitting between them. CDR3 region: CASMPGGTDTQYF. Here the CDR3 DNA reads TGTGCCAGCATGCCGGGGGGCACAGATACGCAGTATTTT.

A single count supports this clone. The chain is built from TRBV28 and TRBJ2-1, with 7 bases that match TRBD1. The CDR3 covers 13 residues. Germline assignment: CDR1 MDHEN and CDR2 SYDVKM. V was clipped by 8 bases and J by 5 bases; unmatched bases: 6. CDR3 bases: TGTGCCAGCTTACAGGGGATGGACAATGAGCAGTTCTTC. It specifies CASLQGMDNEQFF.

The V call is TRBV5-1, the J call TRBJ1-2, with D unresolved. Germline assignment: CDR1 SGHRS and CDR2 YFSETQ. Trimming removed 4 bases at V and 6 bases at J, with 10 bases between. The CDR3 is 12 residues long. This CDR3 reads CASSGGNDGYTF. For the CDR3, the DNA is TGCGCCAGCAGCGGAGGTAATGATGGCTACACCTTC.

This clone was counted a few times. V usage is TRBV6-5 and J usage is TRBJ1-1, with 7 positions matching TRBD1. Germline-derived CDR1 and CDR2 are MNHEY and SVGAGI. With V trimmed by 8 bases and J by 8 bases, 5 bases remained unmatched. The length of the CDR3 is 11 residues. CDR3 nucleotide sequence: TGTGCCAGCGGATGGGACAGAGAAGCTTTCTTT. It is translated as CASGWDREAFF.

This clone is a singleton in its sample. The chain links TRBV6-5 to TRBJ2-1; 13 nucleotides line up with TRBD2. Germline lookup yields CDR1 MNHEY and CDR2 SVGAGI. With 6 bases clipped from V and 7 bases from J, the junction kept 6 bases outside the gene matches. This CDR3 has 15 residues. The CDR3 DNA is TGTGCCAGCAGGGCCGGACTAGCGGGGGCTAATGAGCAGTTCTTC. Translated, it gives CASRAGLAGANEQFF.

The V call is TRBV6-5, the J call TRBJ2-1, with 9 bases aligning to TRBD2. The junction had 6 bases not matched to a gene; V was cut back by 4 bases and J by 8 bases. The V gene's germline CDR1 is MNHEY and CDR2 SVGAGI. This CDR3 contains 14 residues. The CDR3 loop is CASSSGTSYHEQFF. As DNA, the CDR3 is TGTGCCAGCAGTTCTGGGACTAGCTATCATGAGCAGTTCTTC.

The J gene is TRBJ1-2, the V gene TRBV18; 8 positions match TRBD1. Germline CDR1 is KGHSH and CDR2 is LQKENI. The CDR3 loop spans 15 amino acids. J was trimmed by 8 bases and V by 1 base; bases with no gene match: 9. CDR3 DNA sequence: TGTGCCAGCTCACCACGCCAGGGGGCGTCGGGCGGCTACACCTTC. Encoded protein: CASSPRQGASGGYTF. The variable domain in full, completed from reference TRBV18 and TRBJ1-2, reads NAGVMQNPRHLVRRRGQEARLRCSPMKGHSHVYWYRQLPEEGLKFMVYLQKENIIDESGMPKERFSAEFPKEGPSILRIQQVVRGDSAAYFCASSPRQGASGGYTFGSGTRLTVV.

The V call is TRBV7-2, the J call TRBJ2-1; possible D gene TRBD1, 5 bases. Germline CDR1 SGHTA, CDR2 FQGNSA. V gave up 4 bases and J gave up 0 bases, with 13 bases separating them. The CDR3 has 16 amino acids. The CDR3 here is CASSSKGAYSYNEQFF. In nucleotides, the CDR3 is TGTGCCAGCAGCTCGAAAGGGGCCTACTCCTACAATGAGCAGTTCTTC.